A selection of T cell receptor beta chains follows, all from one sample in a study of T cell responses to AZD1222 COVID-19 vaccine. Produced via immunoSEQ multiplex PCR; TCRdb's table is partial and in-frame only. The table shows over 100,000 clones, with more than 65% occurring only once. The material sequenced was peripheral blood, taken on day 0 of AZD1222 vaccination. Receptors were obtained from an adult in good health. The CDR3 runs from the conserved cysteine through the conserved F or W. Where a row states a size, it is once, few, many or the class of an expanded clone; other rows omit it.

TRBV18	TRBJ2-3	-	CASSPQGSTDTQYF
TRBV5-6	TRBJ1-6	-	CASRARVGGNSPLHF
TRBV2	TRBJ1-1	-	CASSLGTEAFF
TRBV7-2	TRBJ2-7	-	CASSTRLVPYLYEQYF
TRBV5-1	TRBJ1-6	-	CASSLAGQNSPLHF
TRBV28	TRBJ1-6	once	CASRSPGKPLHF
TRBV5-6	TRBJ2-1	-	CASSLVRGAEQFF
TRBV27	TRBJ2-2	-	CASSSGRPSTGELFF
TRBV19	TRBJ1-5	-	CASTVTGPLGQPQHF
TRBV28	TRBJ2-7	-	CASREGTSYEQYF
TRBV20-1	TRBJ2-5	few	CSASGAGQETQYF
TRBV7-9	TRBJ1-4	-	CASSRTENEKLFF
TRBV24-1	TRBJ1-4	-	CATSDPGTDNEKLFF
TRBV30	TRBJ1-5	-	CAWSPVIGQPQHF
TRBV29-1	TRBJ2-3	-	CSVDRDRETDTQYF
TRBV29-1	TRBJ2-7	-	CSVNSGRASYEQYF
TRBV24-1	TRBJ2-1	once	CATGGTGVNEQFF
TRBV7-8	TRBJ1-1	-	CASRPGPLNTEAFF
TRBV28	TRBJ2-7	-	CASGTPYEQYF
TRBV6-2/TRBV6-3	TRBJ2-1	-	CASSYVGSFMLF